A single sample gave rise to the 13 T cell receptor beta chains below, sequenced in a study of cytomegalovirus exposure and HLA in healthy donors. A multiplex PCR was run with 60 Vbeta primers and 13 Jbeta primers. Clones were read by immunoSEQ multiplex PCR, and TCRdb kept only the in-frame ones, dropping some. This table holds about 120,000 clones, over 6.5% found once. The specimen was PBMCs. Every receptor here comes from a woman aged 40 to 50 in good health and CMV-seropositive.

J is TRBJ1-1 and V is TRBV30; 8 nucleotides align to TRBD1. CDR1 and CDR2 from the germline V gene are GTSNPN and SVGIG (reference sequence). V shed 5 bases, J shed 3 bases, and the junction held 11 bases outside the gene matches. CDR3 length equals 15 residues. This CDR3 is CAWDPIIRGHTEAFF. The CDR3 region has the DNA TGTGCCTGGGACCCAATTATCAGGGGGCACACTGAAGCTTTCTTT.

This chain connects TRBV30 to TRBJ2-5; 7 bases agree with TRBD1. CDR3 length: 13 amino acids. Germline lookup yields CDR1 GTSNPN and CDR2 SVGIG (reference sequence). Trimming removed 4 bases from V and 0 bases from J; junction bases left unmatched: 2. In nucleotides, the CDR3 is TGTGCCTGGATGGGGACAGACCAAGAGACCCAGTACTTC. This translates into CAWMGTDQETQYF.

This clone was detected only a few times. The genes are TRBV18 and TRBJ1-5, with 8 nucleotides matching TRBD1. The CDR3 contains 15 residues. Germline V lookup: CDR1 KGHSH, CDR2 LQKENI. The V gene end was trimmed by 1 base and the J gene end by 6 bases; junction bases not matched to a gene: 5. The CDR3 here is CASSPLAGGSQPQHF. As DNA, the CDR3 is TGTGCCAGCTCACCACTGGCAGGGGGCAGTCAGCCCCAGCATTTT.

This chain uses TRBV19 with TRBJ1-4, with D possibly TRBD1 on 6 matching bases. Germline values: CDR1 LNHDA, CDR2 SQIVND (reference sequence). This CDR3 is 15 amino acids long. V dropped 5 bases and J dropped 5 bases, with 15 bases sitting between them. The CDR3 spells CASSGKGQANEKLFF. CDR3 in DNA: TGTGCCAGTAGTGGAAAGGGACAAGCGAATGAAAAACTGTTTTTT.

This clone was recorded a few times. The chain is built from TRBV19 and TRBJ1-6, with D maybe TRBD1 (5 bases). CDR3 size: 13 residues. The germline CDR1 and CDR2 sequences are LNHDA and SQIVND (reference sequence). The V gene lost 8 bases and the J gene lost 4 bases, with 9 bases spanning the gap. The CDR3 sequence: CASQGLYNSPLHF. The CDR3 DNA follows: TGTGCCAGTCAGGGCCTATATAATTCACCCCTCCACTTT.

This clone was seen a few times. The rearrangement links TRBV6-1 to TRBJ2-2; 7 nucleotides agree with TRBD2. Trimming removed 7 bases from V and 3 bases from J; junction bases left unmatched: 5. From germline, CDR1 is MNHNS and CDR2 SASEGT. This CDR3 is built from 14 residues. Here the CDR3 DNA reads TGTGCCAGCACTATGGGAGGGGACACCGGGGAGCTGTTTTTT. This translates into CASTMGGDTGELFF.

CDR3 nucleotide sequence: TGTGCCAGCAGTGAAGTGGGGCCCCGCGGGAATACGCAGTATTTT. Residues: CASSEVGPRGNTQYF. The chain is built from TRBV6-1 and TRBJ2-3; D possibly corresponds to TRBD2 (6 bases). Trimming removed 1 base at V and 7 bases at J, with 15 bases between. Germline values: CDR1 MNHNS, CDR2 SASEGT. There are 15 residues in the CDR3.

This clone has just a few counts. The chain joins TRBV7-9 to TRBJ1-2; D remains unclear. Germline loops: CDR1 SEHNR, CDR2 FQNEAQ (reference sequence). The CDR3 covers 12 residues. The V end was cut by 3 bases, the J end by 8 bases, with 10 bases between. The CDR3 sequence is CASSFRFVGYTF. The CDR3, as DNA: TGTGCCAGCAGCTTCCGTTTTGTGGGCTACACCTTC.

The V gene is TRBV6-5, the J gene TRBJ2-1, with D unresolved. The CDR3 totals 12 residues. Germline values: CDR1 MNHEY, CDR2 SVGAGI. V was trimmed by 2 bases and J by 9 bases, leaving 8 bases between them. In DNA form, the CDR3 reads TGTGCCAGCAGTTACGGAGCGACTGAGCAGTTCTTC. Translated: CASSYGATEQFF.

J is TRBJ1-5 and V is TRBV7-8, with D hard to call. The CDR3 spans 13 residues. Trimming removed 0 bases from V and 7 bases from J, with 7 bases in between. Per germline, CDR1 SGHVS and CDR2 FQNEAQ. CDR3 sequence: CASSLASVQPQHF. In DNA, the CDR3 is TGTGCCAGCAGCTTAGCGTCGGTCCAGCCCCAGCATTTT.

The chain joins TRBV10-2 to TRBJ2-3, with TRBD1 matching 11 bases. This CDR3 comprises 14 residues. Germline CDR1 reads WSHSY; CDR2 reads SAAADI. Trimming cost V 6 bases and J 6 bases; bases outside gene matches: 5. This CDR3 reads CASREGQGADTQYF. CDR3 in DNA: TGCGCCAGCAGAGAAGGACAGGGGGCGGATACGCAGTATTTT.

This chain connects TRBV19 to TRBJ1-3, with D perhaps matching TRBD1 (5 bases). This CDR3 is 14 amino acids long. Per the germline V gene, CDR1 is LNHDA and CDR2 is SQIVND (reference sequence). V lost 7 bases and J 2 bases, leaving 12 bases between the germline ends. The CDR3 DNA follows: TGTGCCAGTACCGGGGCGGGGACTGGAAACACCATATATTTT. Translating gives CASTGAGTGNTIYF.

This rearrangement joins TRBV6-1 to TRBJ1-2; 7 bases are shared with TRBD1. Per the germline V gene, CDR1 is MNHNS and CDR2 is SASEGT. Trimming took 4 bases from V and 4 from J; bases not matched to a gene: 12. This CDR3 region has 16 residues. CDR3 loop: CASSAGTGALFYGYTF. In DNA form, the CDR3 reads TGTGCCAGCAGTGCGGGCACAGGGGCCTTATTCTATGGCTACACCTTC.